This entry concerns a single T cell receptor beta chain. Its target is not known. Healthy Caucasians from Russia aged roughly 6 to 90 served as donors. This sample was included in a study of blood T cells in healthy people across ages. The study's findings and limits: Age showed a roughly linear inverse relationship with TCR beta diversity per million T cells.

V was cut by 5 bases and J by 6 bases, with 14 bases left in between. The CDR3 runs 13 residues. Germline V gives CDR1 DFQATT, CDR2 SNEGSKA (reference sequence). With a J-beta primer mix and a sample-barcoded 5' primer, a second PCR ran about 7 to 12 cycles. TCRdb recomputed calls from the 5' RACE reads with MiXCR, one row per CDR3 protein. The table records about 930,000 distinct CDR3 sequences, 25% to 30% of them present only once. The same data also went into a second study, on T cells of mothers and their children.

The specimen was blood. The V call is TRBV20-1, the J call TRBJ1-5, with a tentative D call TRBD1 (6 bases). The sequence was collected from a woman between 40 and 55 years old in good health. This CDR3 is CSAPRRGAQPQHF. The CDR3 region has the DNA TGCAGTGCTCCCCGGCGGGGGGCTCAGCCCCAGCATTTT.